These 29 T cell receptor beta chains came from one sample sequenced in a study of cytomegalovirus exposure and HLA in healthy donors. Primers: 60 Vbeta forward and 13 Jbeta reverse. Method: immunoSEQ multiplex PCR; TCRdb's copy keeps in-frame clones and lacks some. This table has about 120,000 clones, around 82% appearing once. Input material: PBMCs. The receptors stem from a woman under 40 in good health and CMV-seropositive.

The J gene is TRBJ1-1, the V gene TRBV18; D perhaps matches TRBD1 (6 bases). The CDR3 has 13 amino acids. V shed 3 bases and J shed 5 bases, with 10 bases lying between them. CDR1 KGHSH and CDR2 LQKENI come from the germline V gene. The CDR3 spells CASSPYRVTEAFF. The CDR3 DNA is TGTGCCAGCTCACCCTACAGGGTTACTGAAGCTTTCTTT.

This clone was counted only a few times. The genes are TRBV7-9 and TRBJ1-2; no clear D. V lost 8 bases to trimming and J lost 4 bases, with 14 bases between them. This CDR3 is 13 amino acids long. Germline V CDR1 and CDR2: SEHNR, FQNEAQ (reference sequence). The CDR3 bases are TGTGCCAGCCCCCCCCGGTCACTCTATGGCTACACCTTC. Translating it yields CASPPRSLYGYTF.

The chain combines TRBV29-1 with TRBJ2-5; unclear D gene. Per germline, CDR1 SQVTM and CDR2 ANQGSEA. The V and J ends lost 5 bases and 9 bases respectively, with 19 bases between them. The CDR3 runs to 13 residues. Here the CDR3 reads CSVSGSAKTPQYF. CDR3 sequence (DNA): TGCAGCGTTTCCGGGTCCGCAAAAACCCCCCAGTACTTC.

This sequence joins TRBV7-9 and TRBJ1-2; D may be TRBD1 (5 bases). The CDR3 covers 15 residues. Germline V gene data show CDR1 as SEHNR and CDR2 as FQNEAQ (reference sequence). V was clipped by 4 bases and J by 8 bases, with 20 bases between them. CDR3 in amino acids: CASSYLVGGIGGYTF. In DNA, the CDR3 is TGTGCCAGCAGCTACCTGGTGGGGGGGATCGGGGGCTACACCTTC.

The rearrangement uses TRBV5-1 and TRBJ2-7; a weak D match, TRBD1 (8 bases). In germline, CDR1 is SGHRS, CDR2 YFSETQ. With 7 bases removed from V and 6 bases from J, the gap between germline ends came to 17 bases. This CDR3 is 13 amino acids long. The CDR3 DNA sequence: TGCGCCAGCCGGGGGGATACAGGGGGCGAGCAGTACTTC. Its protein product is CASRGDTGGEQYF.

The chain links TRBV11-2 to TRBJ2-5; 7 nucleotides agree with TRBD1. V lost 6 bases to trimming and J lost 1 base; unmatched junction nucleotides: 5. CDR3 length equals 14 residues. The germline CDR1 and CDR2 sequences are SGHAT and FQNNGV. CDR3 sequence reads: CASRFDRAQETQYF. The CDR3 DNA follows: TGTGCCAGCAGATTTGACAGGGCCCAAGAGACCCAGTACTTC. Drawing the rest from reference TRBV11-2 and TRBJ2-5, the complete variable domain is EAGVAQSPRYKIIEKRQSVAFWCNPISGHATLYWYQQILGQGPKLLIQFQNNGVVDDSQLPKDRFSAERLKGVDSTLKIQPAKLEDSAVYLCASRFDRAQETQYFGPGTRLLVL.

The rearrangement links TRBV6-5 to TRBJ1-1; D call uncertain. V was trimmed by 0 bases and J by 0 bases, leaving 8 bases between them. The CDR3 extends over 15 amino acids. The germline CDR1 and CDR2 sequences are MNHEY and SVGAGI. The DNA for the CDR3 is TGTGCCAGCAGTTACTCCCCCGTTGTGAACACTGAAGCTTTCTTT. It encodes CASSYSPVVNTEAFF.

J is TRBJ2-7 and V is TRBV5-1; 7 bases are shared with TRBD1. Trimming at V came to 4 bases and at J to 2 bases, leaving 9 bases not matched to a gene. The CDR3 is 15 residues long. Germline values: CDR1 SGHRS, CDR2 YFSETQ. This CDR3 reads CASSVDREGPYEQYF. The CDR3 nucleotides are TGCGCCAGCAGCGTCGACAGGGAAGGGCCCTACGAGCAGTACTTC.

The chain joins TRBV21-1 to TRBJ1-4. TRBV21-1 is tagged as a pseudogene. The CDR3 loop spans 13 amino acids. The CDR3: CASSKGGAEKLFF. Here the CDR3 DNA reads TGTGCCAGCAGCAAGGGGGGGGCGGAAAAACTGTTTTTT.

The V and J genes are TRBV7-9 and TRBJ2-7; TRBD2 might be the D (6 bases). This CDR3 spans 15 amino acids. V shed 0 bases and J shed 5 bases, with 14 bases lying between them. Germline loops: CDR1 SEHNR, CDR2 FQNEAQ (reference sequence). CDR3 sequence (DNA): TGTGCCAGCAGCTTAGCGGCGGGGCGCCAGGACGAGCAGTACTTC. This gives the protein CASSLAAGRQDEQYF.

The chain couples TRBV12-5 to TRBJ1-2; 7 bases match TRBD1. The V gene end was trimmed by 2 bases and the J gene end by 8 bases; junction bases not matched to a gene: 11. CDR3 length: 15 amino acids. Germline lookup yields CDR1 LGHNT and CDR2 FRNRAP. The CDR3 sequence is CASGLTLDRVRGYTF. CDR3 coding DNA: TGTGCTAGTGGTTTGACACTCGACAGGGTGCGAGGCTACACCTTC.

This clone appeared once. The chain is built from TRBV5-4 and TRBJ2-5; TRBD2 matches 13 bases. The germline V gene has CDR1 SGHNT and CDR2 YYREEE (reference sequence). The J segment lost 7 bases and the V segment lost 3 bases, leaving 12 bases of the junction unmatched. CDR3 length: 17 residues. The CDR3 nucleotides read TGTGCCAGCAGCTATGCCGGGACTAGCGGGGACCGGGGGACCCAGTACTTC. Translated, it gives CASSYAGTSGDRGTQYF.

This CDR3 reads CASSELGQREGLETQYF. The CDR3 coding sequence is TGCGCCAGCAGTGAGTTGGGGCAGCGGGAGGGCCTTGAGACCCAGTACTTC. This rearrangement joins TRBV10-1 to TRBJ2-5; 10 bases are a match to TRBD2. Losses at the gene ends were 1 base for V and 5 bases for J; bases not matched to a gene: 10. CDR1 is WNHNN, CDR2 SYGVQD, per germline (reference sequence). There are 17 residues in the CDR3.

The chain couples TRBV7-6 to TRBJ2-1; 10 positions agree with TRBD2. Per germline, CDR1 SGHVS and CDR2 FNYEAQ. This CDR3 has 18 residues. V gave up 2 bases and J gave up 3 bases; unmatched junction bases: 10. The CDR3 sequence: CASSLYGASGSFYNEQFF. In nucleotides, the CDR3 is TGTGCCAGCAGCTTATATGGGGCTAGCGGGAGTTTCTACAATGAGCAGTTCTTC. The variable domain in full, with the rest retrieved from reference TRBV7-6 and TRBJ2-1, is GAGVSQSPRYKVTKRGQDVALRCDPISGHVSLYWYRQALGQGPEFLTYFNYEAQQDKSGLPNDRFSAERPEGSISTLTIQRTEQRDSAMYRCASSLYGASGSFYNEQFFGPGTRLTVL.

The chain links TRBV7-9 to TRBJ1-1; D ambiguous. The germline V gene encodes CDR1 SEHNR and CDR2 FQNEAQ (reference sequence). V gave up 4 bases and J gave up 2 bases, with 14 bases separating them. This CDR3 is 15 amino acids long. The CDR3 coding sequence is TGTGCCAGCAGCTCCCGGACGACTAAAAACACTGAAGCTTTCTTT. Encoded protein: CASSSRTTKNTEAFF.

This chain links TRBV9 with TRBJ2-2, with 9 bases that match TRBD2. The CDR3 spans 15 residues. The V gene end was trimmed by 3 bases and the J gene end by 3 bases; junction bases not matched to a gene: 3. Germline assignment: CDR1 SGDLS and CDR2 YYNGEE. CDR3 sequence (DNA): TGTGCCAGCAGCGCCCGACTAGCGGACACCGGGGAGCTGTTTTTT. Protein: CASSARLADTGELFF.

The chain couples TRBV11-3 to TRBJ2-1; 8 bases fit TRBD2. The V gene end was trimmed by 5 bases and the J gene end by 6 bases; junction bases not matched to a gene: 6. Per the germline V gene, CDR1 is SGHNT and CDR2 is YENEEA. There are 14 residues in the CDR3. CDR3 sequence: CASSRRTSTNEQFF. Written as DNA, the CDR3 is TGTGCCAGCAGCCGAAGGACTAGCACCAATGAGCAGTTCTTC.

The rearrangement uses TRBV5-1 and TRBJ1-3; 7 bases map to TRBD1. Germline-derived CDR1 and CDR2 are SGHRS and YFSETQ. CDR3 size: 14 residues. With V trimmed by 3 bases and J by 2 bases, 2 bases remained unmatched. The CDR3 here is CASSYGTAGNTIYF. The CDR3 DNA follows: TGCGCCAGCAGCTATGGGACAGCTGGAAACACCATATATTTT.

This rearrangement joins TRBV29-1 to TRBJ2-3; 13 positions match TRBD2. V shed 3 bases and J 7 bases; nucleotides not matched to a gene: 10. Germline loops: CDR1 SQVTM, CDR2 ANQGSEA. This CDR3 comprises 16 residues. The CDR3, as DNA: TGCAGCGTTGACCCTACCGGACTAGCGGGAGTATATACGCAGTATTTT. Protein sequence: CSVDPTGLAGVYTQYF.

The V call is TRBV6-5, the J call TRBJ1-1; D is undetermined. Germline loops: CDR1 MNHEY, CDR2 SVGAGI. The CDR3 has 14 residues. With 5 bases removed from V and 1 base from J, the gap between germline ends came to 11 bases. CDR3 in amino acids: CASSQQATNTEAFF. DNA of the CDR3: TGTGCCAGCAGTCAGCAGGCGACGAACACTGAAGCTTTCTTT.

The CDR3, as DNA: TGTGCCAGCAGCTTTTCAGATATCACACGAAGCTACGAGCAGTACTTC. Its translation is CASSFSDITRSYEQYF. V and J are TRBV5-8 and TRBJ2-7; D uncertain. The CDR3 has 16 residues. Trimming took 2 bases from V and 3 from J, leaving 18 bases between them. Germline V gene lookup returns CDR1 SGHTS and CDR2 YDEGEE.

To note about this clone: One end of the junction fails to match germline, which may point to a read error. This chain joins TRBV7-7 and TRBJ2-6; 8 positions agree with TRBD1. The CDR3 extends over 17 amino acids. CDR1 is SSHAT, CDR2 FNYEAQ, per germline (reference sequence). The CDR3 loop reads CASSPGQGRSGANVLTF. The CDR3 DNA is TGTGCTAGCAGCCCCGGACAGGGACGATCTGGGGCCAACGTCCTGACTTTC.

This CDR3 is CASLFPRQGASEAFF. CDR3 sequence (DNA): TGTGCCAGCCTCTTCCCGAGACAGGGGGCTTCAGAAGCTTTCTTT. The chain joins TRBV21-1 to TRBJ1-1; TRBD1 reflects the table's D call only, with no check against the DNA. TRBV21-1 is listed as a pseudogene. There are 15 residues in the CDR3.

The chain couples TRBV6-5 to TRBJ2-2; TRBD1 might be the D (5 bases). Deletions cut 6 bases from V and 7 bases from J, with 15 bases between. This CDR3 contains 14 residues. Per germline, CDR1 MNHEY and CDR2 SVGAGI. CDR3 sequence: CASRTLTEGGELFF. The CDR3, as DNA: TGTGCCAGCAGAACACTGACAGAAGGCGGGGAGCTGTTTTTT.

The rearrangement links TRBV14 to TRBJ1-2; D uncertain. V dropped 1 base and J dropped 8 bases, with 11 bases sitting between them. The length of the CDR3 is 13 residues. Germline values: CDR1 SGHDN, CDR2 FVKESK. CDR3 residues: CASSQGWSQGYTF. The CDR3 coding sequence is TGTGCCAGCAGCCAAGGATGGAGTCAGGGCTACACCTTC.

The chain is built from TRBV6-4 and TRBJ2-1; 7 bases fit TRBD1. This CDR3 comprises 16 residues. Trimming removed 0 bases from V and 3 bases from J; junction bases left unmatched: 5. Germline V gene data show CDR1 as MRHNA and CDR2 as SNTAGT. CDR3 nucleotide sequence: TGTGCCAGCAGTGACTCCGGGACAGTAGGCTACAATGAGCAGTTCTTC. The encoded protein is CASSDSGTVGYNEQFF.

The table lists this clone with a count of one. V gene TRBV7-9 combines with J gene TRBJ1-4, with no clear D. The CDR3 sequence is 13 residues long. V was shortened by 3 bases and J by 3 bases, with 5 bases between the two germline ends. The germline gives CDR1 SEHNR, CDR2 FQNEAQ (reference sequence). The CDR3 nucleotides read TGTGCCAGCAGCTTCCAGGCTAATGAAAAACTGTTTTTT. It translates to CASSFQANEKLFF.

The rearrangement uses TRBV6-4 and TRBJ2-7; TRBD2 aligns across 12 bases. V gave up 3 bases and J gave up 3 bases; unmatched junction bases: 0. The CDR3 totals 14 residues. Germline assignment: CDR1 MRHNA and CDR2 SNTAGT. CDR3 in DNA: TGTGCCAGCAGTGAGACTAGCGGGGGCTACGAGCAGTACTTC. This codes for CASSETSGGYEQYF.

The chain has TRBV10-3 and TRBJ1-6; 8 nucleotides match TRBD1. The CDR3 totals 15 residues. V lost 8 bases to trimming and J lost 14 bases; unmatched junction nucleotides: 17. Germline lookup yields CDR1 ENHRY and CDR2 SYGVKD. CDR3 loop: CAIGIEDREYGALHF. The CDR3 coding sequence is TGTGCCATCGGAATAGAGGACAGGGAGTATGGGGCCCTCCACTTT.